This T cell receptor (beta chain) was captured in a study of blood T cells in healthy people across ages. About the study: About one barcoded beta molecule per two T cells came from capture by template switching. Overall study findings and caveats: More naive CD4+ cells and higher diversity marked long-lived donors relative to aged donors.

Extraction of total RNA produced a minimum of 5 micrograms from each sample. Germline lookup yields CDR1 DFQATT and CDR2 SNEGSKA (reference sequence). CDR3 length: 14 residues. A second roughly 7 to 11 cycle PCR used barcoded and J-beta primers. One entry per CDR3 protein, called by TCRdb with MiXCR from the 5' RACE reads. This sample has 1,500,000 or so distinct CDR3 sequences, with about 42% found just once. Of note for this clonotype: Its target is not known. A junction boundary mismatches the germline segment, possibly from a read error.

The chain employs TRBV20-1 and TRBJ2-3, with D possibly TRBD1 on 6 matching bases. Material for sequencing was blood. The receptor was derived from a woman aged 18-30 years in good health. The CDR3 DNA sequence: TGCGGTGCTAGGGCCAGGGGTGGAACAGATACGCAGTATTTT. Its protein product is CGARARGGTDTQYF.